Shown below are 32 T cell receptor beta chains from a single sample sequenced in a study of control samples from healthy donors and cancer patients. The method was immunoSEQ multiplex PCR; TCRdb's version includes in-frame clones alone and lacks a portion of them. The repertoire holds 110,000 or so clones, with around nine tenths as singletons. Material: blood. The receptors derive from a human donor in good health. The donor label of this sample is uncertain.

This clone has just a few counts. The V gene is TRBV2, the J gene TRBJ1-1; TRBD1 aligns across 9 bases. J gave up 4 bases and V 6 bases, and 12 bases lay outside the gene matches. CDR1 SNHLY and CDR2 FYNNEI come from the germline V gene. This CDR3 region has 16 residues. CDR3 bases: TGTGCCAGCAGACTATTTACCGGGACAGGGCGCACTGAAGCTTTCTTT. Its protein product is CASRLFTGTGRTEAFF.

The chain uses TRBV19 and TRBJ1-2; D gene ambiguous. The V and J ends lost 7 bases and 2 bases respectively, with 17 bases between them. Per the germline V gene, CDR1 is LNHDA and CDR2 is SQIVND (reference sequence). The length of the CDR3 is 15 residues. The CDR3 loop is CASISLEGANYGYTF. The CDR3 DNA follows: TGTGCCAGTATAAGCTTGGAGGGCGCAAACTATGGCTACACCTTC.

The chain uses TRBV7-9 and TRBJ2-1, with D uncertain. The CDR3 runs 12 residues. Germline V lookup: CDR1 SEHNR, CDR2 FQNEAQ (reference sequence). V was clipped by 1 base and J by 10 bases, with 8 bases between them. The CDR3 DNA sequence: TGTGCCAGCAGCTTAGTCGCAACGGAGCAGTTCTTC. Translation gives CASSLVATEQFF.

This clone has only one observation. The V and J genes are TRBV21-1 and TRBJ2-5; TRBD1, the D gene given by the table, was not confirmed from the DNA. TRBV21-1 is described as a pseudogene. The CDR3 runs 16 residues. This CDR3 reads CASSKVPTGGRETQYF. CDR3 sequence (DNA): TGTGCCAGCAGCAAAGTTCCCACAGGTGGGCGAGAGACCCAGTACTTC.

This clone was counted a few times. The chain couples TRBV27 to TRBJ1-1, with TRBD1 matching 10 bases. V dropped 5 bases and J dropped 5; count of bases not matched to a gene: 5. This CDR3 has 14 amino acids. Germline V lookup: CDR1 MNHEY, CDR2 SMNVEV (reference sequence). The CDR3 is CASSETGGGTEAFF. CDR3 DNA sequence: TGTGCCAGCAGTGAGACAGGGGGCGGGACTGAAGCTTTCTTT.

The chain couples TRBV25-1 to TRBJ1-6; the D gene is possibly TRBD1 (6 bases). CDR1 is MGHDK, CDR2 SYGVNS, per germline. Trimming removed 2 bases at V and 3 bases at J, with 14 bases between. This CDR3 has 17 amino acids. CDR3 protein: CASSELRSGHYNSPLHF. The CDR3 DNA follows: TGTGCCAGCAGTGAACTGAGATCGGGACACTATAATTCACCCCTCCACTTT. The variable domain in full, completed from reference TRBV25-1 and TRBJ1-6, reads EADIYQTPRYLVIGTGKKITLECSQTMGHDKMYWYQQDPGMELHLIHYSYGVNSTEKGDLSSESTVSRIRTEHFPLTLESARPSHTSQYLCASSELRSGHYNSPLHFGNGTRLTVT.

This chain connects TRBV18 to TRBJ1-2; tentatively, D is TRBD1 (6 bases). Germline lookup yields CDR1 KGHSH and CDR2 LQKENI. V was shortened by 3 bases and J by 3 bases, with 17 bases between the two germline ends. The CDR3 is 16 residues long. The CDR3 sequence: CASSPPGGPSHYGYTF. The CDR3 nucleotides read TGTGCCAGCTCACCTCCGGGGGGGCCCTCTCACTATGGCTACACCTTC.

A single count supports this clone. The V call is TRBV5-4, the J call TRBJ1-1, with 10 bases identical to TRBD1. CDR1 and CDR2 (germline): SGHNT, YYREEE (reference sequence). With 2 bases clipped from V and 1 base from J, the junction kept 2 bases outside the gene matches. The CDR3 runs to 15 residues. Here the CDR3 DNA reads TGTGCCAGCAGCTTCCGGGACAGGGGGAACACTGAAGCTTTCTTT. Translating gives CASSFRDRGNTEAFF.

The chain carries TRBV5-4 and TRBJ1-4; D gene unclear. The germline gives CDR1 SGHNT, CDR2 YYREEE (reference sequence). V lost 4 bases to trimming and J lost 6 bases, with 22 bases between them. This CDR3 comprises 17 residues. This chain's CDR3 is CASSLTSSLVEDEKLFF. As DNA, the CDR3 is TGTGCCAGCAGCCTTACGTCGAGTTTGGTCGAGGATGAAAAACTGTTTTTT. Using reference TRBV5-4 and TRBJ1-4 for the parts outside the CDR3, the full variable domain is ETGVTQSPTHLIKTRGQQVTLRCSSQSGHNTVSWYQQALGQGPQFIFQYYREEENGRGNFPPRFSGLQFPNYSSELNVNALELDDSALYLCASSLTSSLVEDEKLFFGSGTQLSVL.

The rearrangement links TRBV30 to TRBJ2-2; a weak D match, TRBD1 (5 bases). CDR1 and CDR2 from the germline V gene are GTSNPN and SVGIG (reference sequence). The CDR3 is 14 residues long. V was trimmed by 1 base and J by 6 bases, leaving 12 bases between them. The DNA of the CDR3 is TGTGCCTGGAGTGGTGTGAAAGGGGCCGGGGAGCTGTTTTTT. Protein product: CAWSGVKGAGELFF.

The chain uses TRBV19 and TRBJ2-2; no definite D call. Per germline, CDR1 LNHDA and CDR2 SQIVND (reference sequence). The V end was cut by 2 bases, the J end by 0 bases, with 10 bases between. This CDR3 contains 16 residues. The CDR3 loop reads CASSIRRTPNTGELFF. CDR3 nucleotide sequence: TGTGCCAGTAGTATACGGCGAACCCCGAACACCGGGGAGCTGTTTTTT.

V and J are TRBV6-5 and TRBJ1-1, with D perhaps matching TRBD1 (5 bases). CDR1 is MNHEY, CDR2 SVGAGI, per germline. Trimming pared 5 bases from V and 6 bases from J, leaving 16 bases between. This CDR3 has 14 amino acids. CDR3 residues: CASSPLGQEPEAFF. The DNA of the CDR3 is TGTGCCAGCAGTCCCCTGGGGCAGGAACCTGAAGCTTTCTTT.

This clone turned up a few times. This chain joins TRBV19 and TRBJ2-3, with D tentatively TRBD1 (5 bases). Looked up from germline, CDR1 is LNHDA and CDR2 is SQIVND (reference sequence). V lost 6 bases and J lost 2, with 15 bases in between. The CDR3 consists of 15 residues. The CDR3 reads CASSPSGAFTDTQYF. The CDR3 bases are TGTGCCAGTAGCCCGAGTGGGGCGTTCACAGATACGCAGTATTTT.

CDR3 nucleotides: TGTGTCAGAAGCCCCGGGATAGCGGGCCCCCAGGGGGAGACCCAGTACTTC. It yields the protein CVRSPGIAGPQGETQYF. The V call is TRBV7-5, the J call TRBJ2-5; the DNA was not used to check the table's D call, TRBD2. TRBV7-5 is designated a pseudogene. The CDR3 length is 17 residues.

This rearrangement joins TRBV4-1 to TRBJ1-4; 11 nucleotides line up with TRBD1. This CDR3 spans 17 amino acids. CDR1 is MGHRA and CDR2 is YSYEKL in the germline V gene. V was pared by 1 base and J by 13 bases, with 14 bases of the junction left unmatched. The CDR3 region has the DNA TGCGCCAGCAGCCAAGTCTGGACAGGGGGCTGGGCTGGAGGACTGTTTTTT. Amino acid sequence: CASSQVWTGGWAGGLFF.

A single count supports this clone. Here the CDR3 DNA reads TGTGCCAGCAGCGTAGGAGGGACTATCTTGTCTGATACGCAGTATTTT. It codes for CASSVGGTILSDTQYF. The V and J genes are TRBV9 and TRBJ2-3, with TRBD2 identical over 7 bases. V trimming: 0 bases; J trimming: 6 bases; junction bases outside the gene matches: 10. The CDR3 runs 16 residues. The V gene's germline CDR1 is SGDLS and CDR2 YYNGEE.

This chain joins TRBV6-5 and TRBJ2-5; 8 bases fit TRBD1. The V segment lost 6 bases and the J segment 4 bases; nucleotides outside the gene matches: 4. The CDR3 totals 13 residues. The germline V gene has CDR1 MNHEY and CDR2 SVGAGI. The chain's CDR3 is CASRPTGAETQYF. The CDR3 DNA is TGTGCCAGCAGACCGACAGGGGCAGAGACCCAGTACTTC.

This chain's CDR3 is CASGRESPYEQYF. CDR3 DNA sequence: TGTGCCAGTGGCAGGGAATCTCCCTACGAGCAGTACTTC. This sequence joins TRBV19 and TRBJ2-7, with D maybe TRBD1 (5 bases). Trimming stripped 8 bases from V and 2 bases from J, with 13 bases between. CDR3 length equals 13 residues. From germline, CDR1 is LNHDA and CDR2 SQIVND (reference sequence).

This clone was picked up one time. Here the CDR3 DNA reads TGTGCCTGGAGTATCGACAGGGTTAATTCACCCCTCCACTTT. This codes for CAWSIDRVNSPLHF. The chain combines TRBV30 with TRBJ1-6, with 7 bases fitting TRBD1. Germline trimming cut 2 bases from V and 6 bases from J; bases unmatched to any gene: 4. CDR1 and CDR2 (germline): GTSNPN, SVGIG (reference sequence). This CDR3 has 14 residues.

This clone has only one observation. The chain is built from TRBV5-8 and TRBJ1-5; D not resolved. The CDR3 extends over 12 amino acids. Germline V CDR1 and CDR2: SGHTS, YDEGEE. Trimming left V 7 bases short and J 3 bases short, with 8 bases between. The CDR3 nucleotides are TGTGCCAGCTGCCGCTTCAATCAGCCCCAGCATTTT. This sequence encodes CASCRFNQPQHF.

The rearrangement uses TRBV18 and TRBJ2-1; TRBD2 matches at 9 bases. CDR3 size: 16 residues. Looked up from germline, CDR1 is KGHSH and CDR2 is LQKENI. The V and J ends lost 0 bases and 5 bases, in that order; junction bases with no gene match: 5. In DNA form, the CDR3 reads TGTGCCAGCTCACCACCTCGAGTAGCGGGGGACAATGAGCAGTTCTTC. Translation: CASSPPRVAGDNEQFF.

The rearrangement links TRBV2 to TRBJ1-6; perhaps TRBD1 as D (5 bases). This CDR3 has 14 amino acids. Germline-derived CDR1 and CDR2 are SNHLY and FYNNEI. With 4 bases removed from V and 8 bases from J, the gap between germline ends came to 12 bases. CDR3 nucleotides: TGTGCCAGCAGTGCCGGGATCAGGGATTCACCCCTCCACTTT. Translated, it gives CASSAGIRDSPLHF.

The chain uses TRBV3-1 (or the pseudogene TRBV3-2) and TRBJ1-2; D gene ambiguous. Germline loops: CDR1 LGHDT, CDR2 YNNKEL (reference sequence). The CDR3 length is 12 residues. Trimming took 6 bases from V and 8 from J, leaving 13 bases between them. CDR3 loop: CASSPQWFGYTF. The CDR3 nucleotides read TGTGCCAGCAGTCCCCAGTGGTTCGGCTACACCTTC.

The chain carries TRBV19 and TRBJ1-4; D remains ambiguous. This CDR3 comprises 15 residues. Deletions cut 7 bases from V and 7 bases from J, with 19 bases between. The germline V gene encodes CDR1 LNHDA and CDR2 SQIVND (reference sequence). Here the CDR3 reads CASTHLPPRGEKLFF. CDR3 DNA sequence: TGTGCCAGTACTCACCTCCCCCCCCGGGGTGAAAAACTGTTTTTT. The full variable domain, in which reference TRBV19 and TRBJ1-4 provide the parts outside the CDR3, is DGGITQSPKYLFRKEGQNVTLSCEQNLNHDAMYWYRQDPGQGLRLIYYSQIVNDFQKGDIAEGYSVSREKKESFPLTVTSAQKNPTAFYLCASTHLPPRGEKLFFGSGTQLSVL.

A single count supports this clone. This rearrangement joins TRBV5-4 to TRBJ2-7; 7 bases agree with TRBD2. The CDR3 covers 13 residues. Germline assignment: CDR1 SGHNT and CDR2 YYREEE (reference sequence). The V segment lost 0 bases and the J segment 5 bases; nucleotides outside the gene matches: 2. The CDR3 sequence: CASSLVGGDEQYF. Here the CDR3 DNA reads TGTGCCAGCAGCTTGGTGGGAGGGGACGAGCAGTACTTC. Full variable domain (remainder filled in from reference TRBV5-4 and TRBJ2-7): ETGVTQSPTHLIKTRGQQVTLRCSSQSGHNTVSWYQQALGQGPQFIFQYYREEENGRGNFPPRFSGLQFPNYSSELNVNALELDDSALYLCASSLVGGDEQYFGPGTRLTVT.

This chain joins TRBV30 and TRBJ1-1, with 10 bases matching TRBD1. From germline, CDR1 is GTSNPN and CDR2 SVGIG (reference sequence). The CDR3 is made up of 16 amino acids. V was clipped by 3 bases and J by 11 bases; unmatched bases: 18. The DNA for the CDR3 is TGTGCCTGGAGCTTGGGTGGGACAGGGGCGGTTTGGTCGGCTTTCTTT. It yields the protein CAWSLGGTGAVWSAFF.

V is TRBV5-1 and J is TRBJ2-7; D perhaps matches TRBD1 (5 bases). The V end was cut by 1 base, the J end by 1 base, with 12 bases between. CDR3 length equals 15 residues. Germline CDR1 and CDR2: SGHRS and YFSETQ. The CDR3 nucleotides read TGCGCCAGCAGCTTGTACATGACAGAGTCCTACGAGCAGTACTTC. This encodes CASSLYMTESYEQYF.

J is TRBJ1-6 and V is TRBV13; TRBD1 is a possible D gene (5 bases). V lost 1 base and J 7 bases, leaving 11 bases between the germline ends. Germline loops: CDR1 PRHDT, CDR2 FYEKMQ (reference sequence). The CDR3 extends over 15 amino acids. CDR3 bases: TGTGCCAGCAGCTTAGCATCGTGGGACAATTCACCCCTCCACTTT. Protein product: CASSLASWDNSPLHF.

Concerning this clone itself: The same CDR3 arises from other DNA sequences in this sample as well. The rearrangement links TRBV5-1 to TRBJ1-5; TRBD1 agrees at 9 bases. The CDR3 is 15 amino acids. Per the germline V gene, CDR1 is SGHRS and CDR2 is YFSETQ. V trimming: 4 bases; J trimming: 4 bases; junction bases outside the gene matches: 6. The CDR3 loop reads CASSPGQGGNQPQHF. The CDR3 DNA reads TGCGCCAGCAGCCCGGGACAGGGTGGTAATCAGCCCCAGCATTTT.

V is TRBV4-1 and J is TRBJ1-2, with 9 bases identical to TRBD1. The V segment lost 4 bases and the J segment 4 bases; nucleotides outside the gene matches: 13. This CDR3 contains 17 residues. Germline assignment: CDR1 MGHRA and CDR2 YSYEKL. The CDR3 coding sequence is TGCGCCAGCAGCCGTACCGGGACAGGGAGGGGTCGCTATGGCTACACCTTC. Its protein is CASSRTGTGRGRYGYTF.

The chain employs TRBV11-2 and TRBJ1-1; D is perhaps TRBD1 (5 bases). The CDR3 covers 18 residues. The V gene's germline CDR1 is SGHAT and CDR2 FQNNGV. With 2 bases removed from V and 1 base from J, the gap between germline ends came to 20 bases. The CDR3: CASSLSAQRKGSNTEAFF. In DNA, the CDR3 is TGTGCCAGCAGCTTATCGGCCCAGCGGAAGGGGTCGAACACTGAAGCTTTCTTT.

The CDR3 bases are TGTGCCAGTAAAAGGGGCAGGGACACCGGGGAGCTGTTTTTT. This translates into CASKRGRDTGELFF. This chain uses TRBV19 with TRBJ2-2; a possible D gene is TRBD1 (5 bases). The CDR3 is 14 amino acids. V gave up 7 bases and J gave up 3 bases, with 12 bases separating them. Germline V gene lookup returns CDR1 LNHDA and CDR2 SQIVND (reference sequence).